This T cell receptor (beta chain) is drawn from a study of resident and recirculating memory T cells in vitiligo. Turning to the study itself: No cells were sorted; samples were homogenized just before genomic DNA extraction. Whole-study results and caveats: Sequences differed between biopsy sites and patients, suggesting private specificity. Vitiligo lesions lacked a unique dominant clone, and clonality varied.

This CDR3 spans 14 amino acids. The germline V gene has CDR1 SGHVS and CDR2 FNYEAQ. Trimming shortened V by 1 base and J by 1 base, and 7 bases separated the two germline ends. This table comes from immunoSEQ multiplex PCR, and its TCRdb copy is limited to in-frame clones, with some not included. The data show around 78,000 clones, roughly nine tenths seen once. As concerns this clone: Its cognate antigen is unknown.

The chain couples TRBV7-6 to TRBJ1-1, with D unclear. Sample: blood. This receptor was taken from a male donor with vitiligo. The CDR3 bases are TGTGCCAGCAGCTTAGGTCTCAGGAACACTGAAGCTTTCTTT. It is translated as CASSLGLRNTEAFF.